The rows below give T cell receptor beta chains drawn from one sample of a study of molecular identifiers for immune sequencing clone quantification. One entry per CDR3 protein, called by TCRdb with MiXCR from the PCR reads. In the table there are about 320,000 distinct CDR3 sequences, roughly a fifth of which are singletons. The sample was naive CD8+ T cells from blood, with Jurkat cell RNA spiked in. The receptors derive from a human donor in good health. Some libraries in this study had Jurkat cell RNA spiked in. Both conserved end residues are part of each CDR3. A D gene is named only where the DNA matches it firmly. Only some rows state a clone size, as once, few, many or a class for expanded clones.

>NA|TRBV4-1|TRBJ2-3|NA
CASSHETSSPTDAQYF
TGCGCCAGCAGCCATGAGACTTCCTCTCCGACAGATGCGCAGTATTTT
>TRBD2|TRBV12-3/TRBV12-4|TRBJ2-3|many
CASSLTSGRETDTQYF
TGTGCCAGCAGTTTGACTAGCGGGAGGGAGACAGATACGCAGTATTTT
>TRBD2|TRBV19|TRBJ2-7|NA
CASATFSGRYGYEQYF
TGTGCCAGTGCTACATTCTCCGGGAGGTACGGCTACGAGCAGTACTTC
>NA|TRBV6-2/TRBV6-3|TRBJ1-2|few
CASSYTGSRSYGYTF
TGTGCCAGCAGTTACACGGGGTCTCGTAGCTATGGCTACACCTTC
>NA|TRBV19|TRBJ1-2|NA
CASQKGNGYTF
TGTGCCAGCCAGAAAGGGAATGGCTACACCTTC
>NA|TRBV7-2|TRBJ2-5|many
CASSLVLGQETQYF
TGTGCCAGCAGCTTAGTTCTAGGACAAGAGACCCAGTACTTC
>NA|TRBV7-2|TRBJ1-2|many
CASSLGGRNYGYTF
TGTGCCAGCAGCTTAGGGGGACGCAACTATGGCTACACCTTC
>NA|TRBV5-4|TRBJ2-3|NA
CASGFATDTQYF
TGTGCCAGCGGCTTTGCCACAGATACGCAGTATTTT
>NA|TRBV29-1|TRBJ2-3|many
CSVEDWADRDTQYF
TGCAGCGTTGAAGATTGGGCAGACCGAGATACGCAGTATTTT
>NA|TRBV28|TRBJ2-2|many
CASSSPVWGQSGELFF
TGTGCCAGCAGTTCACCGGTTTGGGGGCAGAGCGGGGAGCTGTTTTTT
>NA|TRBV28|TRBJ2-7|NA
CASSKPGLSYEQYF
TGTGCCAGCTCGAAGCCGGGACTTTCCTACGAGCAGTACTTC
>TRBD1|TRBV20-1|TRBJ2-3|NA
CSAFWTGGAADTQYF
TGCAGTGCTTTCTGGACAGGGGGCGCGGCAGATACGCAGTATTTT
>NA|TRBV10-2|TRBJ2-5|few
CASSLSPGTEPETQYF
TGCGCCAGCAGCTTAAGCCCCGGGACTGAGCCCGAGACCCAGTACTTC
>NA|TRBV13|TRBJ2-7|NA
CASSLFDRDPYEQYF
TGTGCCAGCAGCTTATTCGATCGGGATCCCTACGAGCAGTACTTC
>NA|TRBV12-3/TRBV12-4|TRBJ2-3|few
CASSLPPDTQYF
TGTGCCAGCAGTCTCCCCCCGGATACGCAGTATTTT
>TRBD1|TRBV11-2|TRBJ2-7|few
CASSLMGQSYEQYF
TGTGCCAGCAGCTTAATGGGACAGAGCTACGAGCAGTACTTC